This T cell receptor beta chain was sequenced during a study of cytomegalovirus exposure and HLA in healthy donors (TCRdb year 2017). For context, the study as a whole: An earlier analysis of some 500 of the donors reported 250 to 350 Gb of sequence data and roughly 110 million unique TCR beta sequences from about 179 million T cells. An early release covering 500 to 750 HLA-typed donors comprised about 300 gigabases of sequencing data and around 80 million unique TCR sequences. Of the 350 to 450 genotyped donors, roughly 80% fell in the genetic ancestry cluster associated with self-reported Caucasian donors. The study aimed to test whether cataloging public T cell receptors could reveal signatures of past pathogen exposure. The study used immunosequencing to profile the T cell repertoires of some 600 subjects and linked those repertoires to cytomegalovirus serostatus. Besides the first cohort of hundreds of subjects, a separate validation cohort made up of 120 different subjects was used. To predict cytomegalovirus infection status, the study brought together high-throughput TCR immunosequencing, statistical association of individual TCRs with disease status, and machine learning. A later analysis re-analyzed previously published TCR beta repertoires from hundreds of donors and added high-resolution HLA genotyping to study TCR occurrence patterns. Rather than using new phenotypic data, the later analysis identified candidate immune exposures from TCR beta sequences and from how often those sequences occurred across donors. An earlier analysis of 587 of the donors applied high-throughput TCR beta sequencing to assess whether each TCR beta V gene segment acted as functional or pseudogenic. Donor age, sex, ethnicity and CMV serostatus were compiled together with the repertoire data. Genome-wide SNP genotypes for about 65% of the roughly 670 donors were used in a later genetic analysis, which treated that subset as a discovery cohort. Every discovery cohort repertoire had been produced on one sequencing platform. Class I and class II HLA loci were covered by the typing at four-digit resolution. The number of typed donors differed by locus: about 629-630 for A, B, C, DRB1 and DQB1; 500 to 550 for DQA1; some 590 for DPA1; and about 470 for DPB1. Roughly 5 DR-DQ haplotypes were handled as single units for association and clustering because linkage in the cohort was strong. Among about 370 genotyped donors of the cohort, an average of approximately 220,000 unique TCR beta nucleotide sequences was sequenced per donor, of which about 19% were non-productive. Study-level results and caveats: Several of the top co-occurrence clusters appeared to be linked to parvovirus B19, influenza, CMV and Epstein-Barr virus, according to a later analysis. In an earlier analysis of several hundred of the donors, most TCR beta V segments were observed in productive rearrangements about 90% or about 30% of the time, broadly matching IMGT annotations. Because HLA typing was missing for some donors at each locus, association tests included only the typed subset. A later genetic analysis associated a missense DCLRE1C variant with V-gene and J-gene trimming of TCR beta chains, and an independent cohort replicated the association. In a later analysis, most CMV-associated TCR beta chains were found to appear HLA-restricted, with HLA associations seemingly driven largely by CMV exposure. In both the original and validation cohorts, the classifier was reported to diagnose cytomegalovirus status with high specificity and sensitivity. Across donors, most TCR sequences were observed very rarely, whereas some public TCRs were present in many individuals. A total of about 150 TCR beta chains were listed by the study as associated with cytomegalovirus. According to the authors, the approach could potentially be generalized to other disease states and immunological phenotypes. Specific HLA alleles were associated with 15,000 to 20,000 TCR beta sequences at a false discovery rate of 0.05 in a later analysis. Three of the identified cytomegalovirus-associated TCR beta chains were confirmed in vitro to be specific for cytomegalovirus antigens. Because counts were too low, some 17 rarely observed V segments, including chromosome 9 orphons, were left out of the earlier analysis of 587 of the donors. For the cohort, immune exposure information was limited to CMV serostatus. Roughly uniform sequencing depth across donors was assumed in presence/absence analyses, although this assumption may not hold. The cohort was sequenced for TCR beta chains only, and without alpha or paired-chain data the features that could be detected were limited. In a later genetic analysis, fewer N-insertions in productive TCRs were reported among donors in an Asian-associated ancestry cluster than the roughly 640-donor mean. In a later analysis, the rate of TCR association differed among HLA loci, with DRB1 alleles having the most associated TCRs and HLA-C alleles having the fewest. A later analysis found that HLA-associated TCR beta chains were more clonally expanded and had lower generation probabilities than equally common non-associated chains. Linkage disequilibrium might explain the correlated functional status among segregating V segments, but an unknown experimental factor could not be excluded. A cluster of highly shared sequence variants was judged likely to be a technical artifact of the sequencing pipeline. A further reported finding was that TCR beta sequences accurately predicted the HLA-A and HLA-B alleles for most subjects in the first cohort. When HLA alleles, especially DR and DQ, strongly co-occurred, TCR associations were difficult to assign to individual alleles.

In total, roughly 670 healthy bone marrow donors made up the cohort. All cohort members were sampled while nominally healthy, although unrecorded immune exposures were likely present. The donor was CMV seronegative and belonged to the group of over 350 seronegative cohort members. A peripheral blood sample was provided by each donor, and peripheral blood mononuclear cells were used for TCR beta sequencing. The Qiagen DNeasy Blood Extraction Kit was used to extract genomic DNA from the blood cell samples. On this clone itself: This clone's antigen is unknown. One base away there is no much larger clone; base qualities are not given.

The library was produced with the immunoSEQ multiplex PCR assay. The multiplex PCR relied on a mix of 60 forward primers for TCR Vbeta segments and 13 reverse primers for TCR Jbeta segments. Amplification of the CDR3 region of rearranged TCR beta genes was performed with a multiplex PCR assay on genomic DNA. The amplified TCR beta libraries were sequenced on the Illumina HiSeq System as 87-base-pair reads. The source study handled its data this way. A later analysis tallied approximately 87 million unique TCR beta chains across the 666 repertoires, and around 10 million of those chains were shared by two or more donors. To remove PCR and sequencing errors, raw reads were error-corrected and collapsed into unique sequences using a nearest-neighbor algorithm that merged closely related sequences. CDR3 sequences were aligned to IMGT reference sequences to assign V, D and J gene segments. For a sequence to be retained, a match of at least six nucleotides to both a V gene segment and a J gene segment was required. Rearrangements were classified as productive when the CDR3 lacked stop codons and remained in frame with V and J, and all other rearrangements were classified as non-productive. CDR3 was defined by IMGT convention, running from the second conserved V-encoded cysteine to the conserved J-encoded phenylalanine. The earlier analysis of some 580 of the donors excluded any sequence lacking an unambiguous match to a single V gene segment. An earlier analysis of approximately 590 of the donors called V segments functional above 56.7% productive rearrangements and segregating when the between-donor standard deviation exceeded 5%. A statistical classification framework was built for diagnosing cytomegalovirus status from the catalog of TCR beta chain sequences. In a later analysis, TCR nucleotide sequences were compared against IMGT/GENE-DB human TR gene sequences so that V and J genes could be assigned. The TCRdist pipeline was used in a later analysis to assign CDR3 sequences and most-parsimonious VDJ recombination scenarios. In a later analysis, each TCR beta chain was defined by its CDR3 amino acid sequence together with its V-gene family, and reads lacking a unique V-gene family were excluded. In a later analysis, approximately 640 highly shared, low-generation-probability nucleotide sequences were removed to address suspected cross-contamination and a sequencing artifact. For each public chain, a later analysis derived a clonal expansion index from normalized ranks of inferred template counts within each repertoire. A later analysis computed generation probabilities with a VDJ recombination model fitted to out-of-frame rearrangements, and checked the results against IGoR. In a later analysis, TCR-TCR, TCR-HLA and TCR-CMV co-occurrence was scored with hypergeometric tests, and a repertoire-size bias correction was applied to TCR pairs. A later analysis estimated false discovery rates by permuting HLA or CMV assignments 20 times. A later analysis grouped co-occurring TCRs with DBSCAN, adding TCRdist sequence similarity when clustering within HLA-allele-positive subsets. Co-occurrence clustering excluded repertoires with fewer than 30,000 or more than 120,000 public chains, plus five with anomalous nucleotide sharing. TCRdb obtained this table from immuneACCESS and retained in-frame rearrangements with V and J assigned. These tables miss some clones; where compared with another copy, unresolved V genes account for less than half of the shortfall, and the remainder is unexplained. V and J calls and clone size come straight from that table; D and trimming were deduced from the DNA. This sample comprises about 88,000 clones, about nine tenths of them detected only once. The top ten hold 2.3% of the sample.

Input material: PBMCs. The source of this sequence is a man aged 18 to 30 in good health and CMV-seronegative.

The CDR3 protein sequence reads: CASSPAQERTEAFF. The DNA sequence is given as TGTGCCAGCTCACCGGCACAGGAGAGGACTGAAGCTTTCTTT. The chain uses TRBV18 and TRBJ1-1; the D gene is perhaps TRBD1, on 5 matching bases. For CDR1 and CDR2, the germline V gene lists KGHSH and LQKENI. The CDR3, from cysteine to phenylalanine, totals 14 residues. The sequence is cut down to CDR3 DNA, 42 bases in frame from base 1. V sheds 3 bases and J sheds 5 bases, leaving 13 bases between their ends.